A single sample is the source of the 10 T cell receptor beta chains below, sequenced in a study of blood T cell repertoires in COVID-19. Repertoires were generated with immunoSEQ multiplex PCR, while TCRdb's copy carries only in-frame clones and drops some. The sample yields about 90,000 clones, around 87% seen once. Sequencing was carried out using peripheral blood. The receptors shown here come from a human donor in a cohort sampled during active COVID-19.

This rearrangement joins TRBV16 to TRBJ2-5; 12 bases align to TRBD1. The V gene's germline CDR1 is KGHSY and CDR2 FQNENV. V shed 1 base and J 5 bases; nucleotides not matched to a gene: 5. This CDR3 comprises 16 residues. The chain's CDR3 is CASSQFGTGGVETQYF. CDR3 nucleotides: TGTGCCAGCAGCCAATTCGGGACAGGGGGCGTTGAGACCCAGTACTTC.

This chain joins TRBV6-5 and TRBJ1-2, with D maybe TRBD1 (5 bases). The CDR3 length is 14 residues. V gave up 8 bases and J gave up 4 bases, with 17 bases separating them. The germline gives CDR1 MNHEY, CDR2 SVGAGI. The CDR3 is CASWSPDSPYGYTF. CDR3 coding DNA: TGTGCCAGCTGGTCGCCCGACAGCCCCTATGGCTACACCTTC.

The sample holds a few counts of this clone. This rearrangement joins TRBV6-5 to TRBJ1-1; D unresolved. Trimming removed 4 bases at V and 1 base at J, with 7 bases between. The V gene's germline CDR1 is MNHEY and CDR2 SVGAGI. The CDR3 runs to 13 residues. Here the CDR3 DNA reads TGTGCCAGCAGTTCCCGGAGGAACACTGAAGCTTTCTTT. It specifies CASSSRRNTEAFF.

This chain joins TRBV11-3 and TRBJ2-1; D not certain. Trimming removed 0 bases from V and 0 bases from J, with 6 bases in between. The germline CDR1 and CDR2 sequences are SGHNT and YENEEA. CDR3 length equals 15 residues. DNA for the CDR3: TGTGCCAGCAGCTTAGATCGAGGCTCCTACAATGAGCAGTTCTTC. Translation: CASSLDRGSYNEQFF.

The chain uses TRBV30 and TRBJ2-2; 8 nucleotides agree with TRBD1. The V gene's germline CDR1 is GTSNPN and CDR2 SVGIG (reference sequence). The CDR3 spans 14 residues. The chain's CDR3 is CAAGAGGLTGELFF. The CDR3 DNA reads as TGTGCGGCAGGGGCAGGGGGCCTCACCGGGGAGCTGTTTTTT.

This sequence joins TRBV6-4 and TRBJ2-5; 12 positions agree with TRBD2. Germline V gene lookup returns CDR1 MRHNA and CDR2 SNTAGT. The CDR3 length is 16 residues. The V and J ends lost 2 bases and 4 bases, in that order; junction bases with no gene match: 5. The CDR3 DNA reads TGTGCCAGCAGTGACAGTCCTAGCGGGGGGGGAGAGACCCAGTACTTC. It is translated as CASSDSPSGGGETQYF.

The chain joins TRBV5-4 to TRBJ2-2; 11 bases align to TRBD1. CDR1 and CDR2 from the germline V gene are SGHNT and YYREEE (reference sequence). V trimming: 4 bases; J trimming: 4 bases; junction bases outside the gene matches: 6. The CDR3 is 16 residues long. The chain's CDR3 is CASSQSDRGPTGELFF. The DNA for the CDR3 is TGTGCCAGCAGCCAATCGGACAGGGGGCCCACCGGGGAGCTGTTTTTT.

This chain links TRBV5-6 with TRBJ1-5; no definite D call. Germline loops: CDR1 SGHDT, CDR2 YYEEEE. The V end was cut by 3 bases, the J end by 6 bases, with 7 bases between. This CDR3 region has 12 residues. The DNA for the CDR3 is TGTGCCAGCAGCTCCGGTGGTCAGCCCCAGCATTTT. It translates to CASSSGGQPQHF.

This sequence joins TRBV5-5 and TRBJ1-1, with a possible D match to TRBD1 (6 bases). Germline V lookup: CDR1 SGHKS, CDR2 YYEKEE (reference sequence). V dropped 4 bases and J dropped 4 bases, with 17 bases sitting between them. This CDR3 has 15 residues. The DNA for the CDR3 is TGTGCCAGCAGCCCTGCCCCGACAGGAGCCACTGAAGCTTTCTTT. This translates into CASSPAPTGATEAFF.

V is TRBV10-3 and J is TRBJ2-1; 8 positions agree with TRBD2. Germline loops: CDR1 ENHRY, CDR2 SYGVKD. This CDR3 region has 15 residues. The V segment lost 4 bases and the J segment 4 bases; nucleotides outside the gene matches: 6. CDR3 region: CAISVELAAYNEQFF. Written as DNA, the CDR3 is TGTGCCATCAGTGTCGAACTAGCGGCTTACAATGAGCAGTTCTTC.